This T cell receptor (beta chain) was recorded in a study of chemoradiotherapy in HPV16-positive cancers. Whole-study findings and limits: Non-HPV-specific T cells did not expand in tumors during treatment, whereas candidate HPV-specific clones and E7-related motifs did. In HPV16-positive patients, HPV-responsive T-cell expansion tracked better recurrence-free survival.

Over chemoradiotherapy, repertoires were sampled more than once. On this clone itself: What it binds is unknown.

Libraries were prepared by immunoSEQ multiplex PCR; TCRdb keeps only in-frame clonotypes and omits some of them. The sample contains approximately 30,000 clones, around 88% of which appear only once. Trimming pared 0 bases from V and 2 bases from J, leaving 14 bases between. The germline CDR1 and CDR2 sequences are LNHNV and YYDKDF (reference sequence). The CDR3 contains 18 residues. The specimen was blood, collected from a patient who underwent chemoradiotherapy. This sequence was found in a human donor with HPV-associated anogenital cancer. The J gene is TRBJ2-6, the V gene TRBV15; maybe TRBD1 (7 bases). The CDR3 loop is CATSRDRSGGPGANVLTF. In nucleotides, the CDR3 is TGTGCCACCAGCAGAGATCGGTCAGGGGGGCCTGGGGCCAACGTCCTGACTTTC.